This T cell receptor beta chain originates from a study of shared clonotypes between healthy human individuals. This table comes from immunoSEQ multiplex PCR, and its TCRdb copy is limited to in-frame clones, with some not included. The sample lists around 480,000 clones; about 79% were seen once. The CDR3 runs 12 residues. Germline V gene sequence: CDR1 LNHDA, CDR2 SQIVND (reference sequence). V was shortened by 5 bases and J by 7 bases, with 8 bases between the two germline ends. The sample consisted of PBMCs. V gene TRBV19 combines with J gene TRBJ2-2; D is undetermined. The origin of this receptor is a woman in her thirties or forties in good health. Some clones in this sample may be carry-over from other donors' samples. The CDR3 spells CASSASSGELFF. As DNA, the CDR3 is TGTGCCAGTAGTGCCAGCAGCGGGGAGCTGTTTTTT.